This T cell receptor (beta chain) was profiled in a study of T cell changes during pregnancy in multiple sclerosis. Germline loops: CDR1 SGHRS, CDR2 YFSETQ. This CDR3 comprises 14 residues. Trimming removed 0 bases from V and 2 bases from J, with 8 bases in between. The protocol was immunoSEQ multiplex PCR, while the TCRdb copy is restricted to in-frame clones and leaves out a portion. The profile covers 35,000 to 45,000 clones, with about 92% appearing a single time and 10% to 15% taken by the ten largest. The specimen comprised CD8+ T cells from peripheral blood mononuclear cells, sampled in the first trimester of pregnancy. The sequence came from a female donor with multiple sclerosis, enrolled in a pregnancy study. This sequence joins TRBV5-1 and TRBJ2-5; no clear D. The CDR3 nucleotides read TGCGCCAGCAGCTTGGAAGGCGGACAAGAGACCCAGTACTTC. Its translation: CASSLEGGQETQYF.